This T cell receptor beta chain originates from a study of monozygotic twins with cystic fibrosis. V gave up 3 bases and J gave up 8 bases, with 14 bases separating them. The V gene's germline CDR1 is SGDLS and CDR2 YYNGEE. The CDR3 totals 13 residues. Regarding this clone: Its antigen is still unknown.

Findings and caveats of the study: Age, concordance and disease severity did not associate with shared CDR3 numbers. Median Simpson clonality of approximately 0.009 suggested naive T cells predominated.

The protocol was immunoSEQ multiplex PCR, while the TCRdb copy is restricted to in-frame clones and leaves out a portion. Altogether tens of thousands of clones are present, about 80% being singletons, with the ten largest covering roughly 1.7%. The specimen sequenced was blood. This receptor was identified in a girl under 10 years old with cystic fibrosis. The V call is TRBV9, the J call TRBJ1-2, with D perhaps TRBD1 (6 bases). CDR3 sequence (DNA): TGTGCCAGCAGCGCCGGGCCCCAGGGGGGCTACACCTTC. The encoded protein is CASSAGPQGGYTF.